The source of this T cell receptor (beta chain) is a study of blood T cells in healthy people across ages. Study-wide background: With template switching, about one barcoded beta molecule was captured per two T cells.

Notes on this clonotype: Its antigen is unidentified.

Trimming stripped 3 bases from V and 4 bases from J, with 9 bases between. Germline values: CDR1 SQVTM, CDR2 ANQGSEA. There are 12 residues in the CDR3. Overall study results and limits: Observed TCR beta diversity per million T cells went down as age went up. This fall followed a roughly linear course with age. Those diversity estimates obtained from one million T cells were thought to be underestimates. Bulk PBMC profiling left naive and antigen-experienced comparisons inconclusive.

The second PCR ran roughly 6 to 11 cycles with a sample-barcoded 5' primer and J-beta primers. MiXCR, applied by TCRdb to the 5' RACE reads, yields one record per CDR3 protein. Of over 1,300,000 distinct CDR3 sequences in the sample, roughly 60% are singletons; the top ten hold 5% to 7%. The J gene is TRBJ1-2, the V gene TRBV29-1, with D possibly TRBD1 on 5 matching bases. The receptor was derived from a man between 18 and 29 years old in good health. What was sequenced was blood. CDR3: CSVERGGYGYTF. CDR3 bases: TGCAGCGTTGAGCGGGGGGGCTATGGCTACACCTTC. Full variable domain (remainder filled in from reference TRBV29-1 and TRBJ1-2): SAVISQKPSRDICQRGTSLTIQCQVDSQVTMMFWYRQQPGQSLTLIATANQGSEATYESGFVIDKFPISRPNLTFSTLTVSNMSPEDSSIYLCSVERGGYGYTFGSGTRLTVV.